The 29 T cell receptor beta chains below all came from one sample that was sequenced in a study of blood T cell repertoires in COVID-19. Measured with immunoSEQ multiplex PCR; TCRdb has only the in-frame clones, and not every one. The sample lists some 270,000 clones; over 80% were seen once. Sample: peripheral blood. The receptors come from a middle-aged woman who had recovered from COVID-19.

CDR3 coding DNA: TGTGCCAGCTCCCAAGGGGGGGATACTGAAGCTTTCTTT. It is translated as CASSQGGDTEAFF. The rearrangement links TRBV3-1 (or the pseudogene TRBV3-2) to TRBJ1-1; D is possibly TRBD1 (6 bases). This CDR3 comprises 13 residues. The V end was cut by 8 bases, the J end by 5 bases, with 15 bases between. Germline V gene lookup returns CDR1 LGHDT and CDR2 YNNKEL (reference sequence).

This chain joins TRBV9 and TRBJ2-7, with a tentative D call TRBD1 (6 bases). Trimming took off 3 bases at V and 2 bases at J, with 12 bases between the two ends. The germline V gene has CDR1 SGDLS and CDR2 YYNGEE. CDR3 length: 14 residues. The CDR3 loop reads CASSASGQTYEQYF. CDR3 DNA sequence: TGTGCCAGCAGCGCCAGCGGACAGACCTACGAGCAGTACTTC. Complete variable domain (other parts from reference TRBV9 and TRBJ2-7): DSGVTQTPKHLITATGQRVTLRCSPRSGDLSVYWYQQSLDQGLQFLIQYYNGEERAKGNILERFSAQQFPDLHSELNLSSLELGDSALYFCASSASGQTYEQYFGPGTRLTVT.

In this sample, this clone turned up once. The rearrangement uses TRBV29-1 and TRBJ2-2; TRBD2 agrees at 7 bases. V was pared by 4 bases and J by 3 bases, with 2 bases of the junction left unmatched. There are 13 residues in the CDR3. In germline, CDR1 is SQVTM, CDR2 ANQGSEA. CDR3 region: CSVAGGYTGELFF. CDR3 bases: TGCAGCGTTGCCGGGGGGTACACCGGGGAGCTGTTTTTT.

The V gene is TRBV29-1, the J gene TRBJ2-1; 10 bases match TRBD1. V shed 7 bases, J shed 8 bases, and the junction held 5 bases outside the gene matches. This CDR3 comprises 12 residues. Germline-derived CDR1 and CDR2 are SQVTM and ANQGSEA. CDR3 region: CSGDRGGDEQFF. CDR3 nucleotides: TGCAGCGGGGACAGGGGCGGTGATGAGCAGTTCTTC.

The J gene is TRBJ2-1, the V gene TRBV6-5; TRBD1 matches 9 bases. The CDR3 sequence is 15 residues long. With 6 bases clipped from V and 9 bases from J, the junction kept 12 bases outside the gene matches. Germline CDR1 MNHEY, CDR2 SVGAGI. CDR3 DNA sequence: TGTGCCAGCAGAGCCGGGACAGGGTCTGGGAGTGAGCAGTTCTTC. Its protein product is CASRAGTGSGSEQFF.

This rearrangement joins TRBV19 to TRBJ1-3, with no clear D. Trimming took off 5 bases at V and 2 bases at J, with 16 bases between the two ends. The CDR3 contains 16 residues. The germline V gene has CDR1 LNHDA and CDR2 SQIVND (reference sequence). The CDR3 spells CASSPGLDTAGNTIYF. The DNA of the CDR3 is TGTGCCAGTAGTCCGGGATTAGACACCGCTGGAAACACCATATATTTT.

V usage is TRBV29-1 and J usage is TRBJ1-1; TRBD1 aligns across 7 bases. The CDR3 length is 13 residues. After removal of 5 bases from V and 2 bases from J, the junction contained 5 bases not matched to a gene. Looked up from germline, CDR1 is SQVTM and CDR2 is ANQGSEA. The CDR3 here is CSVRRDRNTEAFF. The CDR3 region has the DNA TGCAGCGTTCGTCGGGACAGAAACACTGAAGCTTTCTTT.

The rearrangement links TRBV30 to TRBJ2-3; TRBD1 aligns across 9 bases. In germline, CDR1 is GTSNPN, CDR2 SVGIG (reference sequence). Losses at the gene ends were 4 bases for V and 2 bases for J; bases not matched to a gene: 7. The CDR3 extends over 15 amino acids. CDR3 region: CAWTLQGAYTDTQYF. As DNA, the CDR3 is TGTGCCTGGACTCTACAGGGGGCTTACACAGATACGCAGTATTTT.

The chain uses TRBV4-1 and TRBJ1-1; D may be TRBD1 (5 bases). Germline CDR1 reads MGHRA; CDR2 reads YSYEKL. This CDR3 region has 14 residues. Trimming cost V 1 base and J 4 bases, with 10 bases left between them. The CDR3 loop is CASSQVRGSTEAFF. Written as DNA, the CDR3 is TGCGCCAGCAGCCAAGTTCGGGGGAGCACTGAAGCTTTCTTT.

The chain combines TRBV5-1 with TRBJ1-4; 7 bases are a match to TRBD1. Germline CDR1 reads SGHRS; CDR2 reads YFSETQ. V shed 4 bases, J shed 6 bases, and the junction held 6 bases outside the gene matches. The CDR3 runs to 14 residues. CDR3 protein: CASSHRGPDEKLFF. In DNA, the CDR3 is TGCGCCAGCAGCCACAGGGGCCCCGATGAAAAACTGTTTTTT.

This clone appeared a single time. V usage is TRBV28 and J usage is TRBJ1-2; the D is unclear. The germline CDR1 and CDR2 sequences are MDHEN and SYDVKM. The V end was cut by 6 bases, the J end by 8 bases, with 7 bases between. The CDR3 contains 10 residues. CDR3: CASSREGYTF. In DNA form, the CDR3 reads TGTGCCAGCAGCCGAGAGGGCTACACCTTC.

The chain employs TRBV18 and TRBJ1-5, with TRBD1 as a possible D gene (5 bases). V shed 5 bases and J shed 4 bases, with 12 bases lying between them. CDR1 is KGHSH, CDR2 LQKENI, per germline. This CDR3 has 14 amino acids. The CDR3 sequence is CASSTSGLNQPQHF. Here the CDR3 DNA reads TGTGCCAGCTCAACCTCAGGGCTTAATCAGCCCCAGCATTTT.

The CDR3 DNA reads TGTGCCAGCTCATCCAGACAGGGTAGTGTCGGGGAGCAGTACTTC. Protein sequence: CASSSRQGSVGEQYF. This sequence joins TRBV18 and TRBJ2-7; TRBD1 matches 7 bases. The germline CDR1 and CDR2 sequences are KGHSH and LQKENI. V gave up 5 bases and J gave up 7 bases; unmatched junction bases: 14. This CDR3 is 15 amino acids long.

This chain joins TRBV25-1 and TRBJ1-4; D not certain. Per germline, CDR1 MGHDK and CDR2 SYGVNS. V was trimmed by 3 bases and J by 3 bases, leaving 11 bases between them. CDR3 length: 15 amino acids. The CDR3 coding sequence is TGTGCCAGCAGTGACGGAGAGCTGGCTAATGAAAAACTGTTTTTT. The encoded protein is CASSDGELANEKLFF.

The CDR3 DNA sequence: TGTGCCAGCAGTGAAGCTAACGGGGTGGGACAGATTAATGAAAAACTGTTTTTT. Amino acid sequence: CASSEANGVGQINEKLFF. This chain connects TRBV6-1 to TRBJ1-4, with TRBD1 matching 7 bases. V shed 0 bases, J shed 4 bases, and the junction held 11 bases outside the gene matches. The CDR3 is 18 residues long. Looked up from germline, CDR1 is MNHNS and CDR2 is SASEGT.

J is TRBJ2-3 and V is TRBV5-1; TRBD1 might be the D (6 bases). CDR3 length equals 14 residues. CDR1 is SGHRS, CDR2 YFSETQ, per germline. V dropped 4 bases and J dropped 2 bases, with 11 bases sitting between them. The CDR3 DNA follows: TGCGCCAGCAGCCAGGGACAAAACACAGATACGCAGTATTTT. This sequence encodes CASSQGQNTDTQYF.

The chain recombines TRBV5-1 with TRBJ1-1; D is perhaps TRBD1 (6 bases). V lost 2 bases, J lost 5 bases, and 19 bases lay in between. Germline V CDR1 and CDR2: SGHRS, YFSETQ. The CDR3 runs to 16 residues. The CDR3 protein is CASSLRTDSFTTEAFF. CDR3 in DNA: TGCGCCAGCAGCTTACGGACGGACAGCTTTACTACTGAAGCTTTCTTT. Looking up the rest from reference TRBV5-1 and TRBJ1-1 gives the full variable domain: KAGVTQTPRYLIKTRGQQVTLSCSPISGHRSVSWYQQTPGQGLQFLFEYFSETQRNKGNFPGRFSGRQFSNSRSEMNVSTLELGDSALYLCASSLRTDSFTTEAFFGQGTRLTVV.

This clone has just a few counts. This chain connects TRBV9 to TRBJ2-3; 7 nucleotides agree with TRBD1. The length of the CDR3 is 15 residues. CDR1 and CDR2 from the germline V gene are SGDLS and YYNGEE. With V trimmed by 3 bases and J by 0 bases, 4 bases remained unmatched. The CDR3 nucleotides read TGTGCCAGCAGCGGGCAGGGGGATAGCACAGATACGCAGTATTTT. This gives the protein CASSGQGDSTDTQYF.

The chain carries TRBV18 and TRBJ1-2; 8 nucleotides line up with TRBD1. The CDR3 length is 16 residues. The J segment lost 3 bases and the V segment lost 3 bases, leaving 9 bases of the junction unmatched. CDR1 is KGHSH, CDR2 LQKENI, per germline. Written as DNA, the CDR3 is TGTGCCAGCTCACCGAATCGACAGGGGAGAGACTATGGCTACACCTTC. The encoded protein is CASSPNRQGRDYGYTF.

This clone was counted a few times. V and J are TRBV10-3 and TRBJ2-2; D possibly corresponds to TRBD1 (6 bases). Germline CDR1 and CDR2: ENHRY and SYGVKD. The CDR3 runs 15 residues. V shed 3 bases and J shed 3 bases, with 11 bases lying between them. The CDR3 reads CAISERGWDTGELFF. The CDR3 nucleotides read TGTGCCATCAGTGAAAGGGGGTGGGACACCGGGGAGCTGTTTTTT.

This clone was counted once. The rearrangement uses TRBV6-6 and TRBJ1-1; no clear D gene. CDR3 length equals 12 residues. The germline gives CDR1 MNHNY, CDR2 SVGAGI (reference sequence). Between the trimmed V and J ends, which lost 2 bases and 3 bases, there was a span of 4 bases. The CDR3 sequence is CASSYPDTEAFF. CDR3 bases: TGTGCCAGCAGTTACCCTGACACTGAAGCTTTCTTT.

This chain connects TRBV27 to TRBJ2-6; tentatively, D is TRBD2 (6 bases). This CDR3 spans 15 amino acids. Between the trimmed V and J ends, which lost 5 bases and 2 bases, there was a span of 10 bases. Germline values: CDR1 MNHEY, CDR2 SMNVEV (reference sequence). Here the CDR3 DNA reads TGTGCCAGCAGTGTGGGGACTCCTGGGGCCAACGTCCTGACTTTC. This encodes CASSVGTPGANVLTF. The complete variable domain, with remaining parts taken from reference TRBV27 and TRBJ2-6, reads EAQVTQNPRYLITVTGKKLTVTCSQNMNHEYMSWYRQDPGLGLRQIYYSMNVEVTDKGDVPEGYKVSRKEKRNFPLILESPSPNQTSLYFCASSVGTPGANVLTFGAGSRLTVL.

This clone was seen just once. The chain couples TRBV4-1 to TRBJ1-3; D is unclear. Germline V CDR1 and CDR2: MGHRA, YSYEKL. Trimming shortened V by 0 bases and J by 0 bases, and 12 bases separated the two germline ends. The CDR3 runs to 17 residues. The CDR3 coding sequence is TGCGCCAGCAGCCAAGATTTTTTCCCGAGCTCTGGAAACACCATATATTTT. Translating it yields CASSQDFFPSSGNTIYF.

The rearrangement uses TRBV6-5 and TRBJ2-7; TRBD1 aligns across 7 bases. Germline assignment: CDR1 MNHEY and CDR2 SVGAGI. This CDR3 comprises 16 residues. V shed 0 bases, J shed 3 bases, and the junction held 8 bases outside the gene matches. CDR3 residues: CASSYSAATGSYEQYF. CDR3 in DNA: TGTGCCAGCAGTTACTCGGCAGCGACAGGGAGCTACGAGCAGTACTTC.

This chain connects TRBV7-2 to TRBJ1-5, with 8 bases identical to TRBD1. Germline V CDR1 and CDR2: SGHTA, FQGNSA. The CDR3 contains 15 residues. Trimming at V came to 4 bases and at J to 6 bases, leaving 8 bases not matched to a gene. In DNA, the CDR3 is TGTGCCAGCAGCTCCAATCAGGGGGCAGGTCAGCCCCAGCATTTT. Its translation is CASSSNQGAGQPQHF.

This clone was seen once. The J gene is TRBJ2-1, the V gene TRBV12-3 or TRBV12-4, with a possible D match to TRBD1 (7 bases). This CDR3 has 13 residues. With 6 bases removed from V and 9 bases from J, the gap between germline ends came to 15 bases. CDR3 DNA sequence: TGTGCCAGCAGAACCACTCAGGGGGGTGAGCAGTTCTTC. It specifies CASRTTQGGEQFF.

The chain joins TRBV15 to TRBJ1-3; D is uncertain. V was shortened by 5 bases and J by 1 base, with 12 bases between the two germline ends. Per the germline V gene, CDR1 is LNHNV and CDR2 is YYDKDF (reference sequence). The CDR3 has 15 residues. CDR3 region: CATSPNRGSGNTIYF. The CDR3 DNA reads TGTGCCACCAGCCCCAACAGAGGGTCTGGAAACACCATATATTTT. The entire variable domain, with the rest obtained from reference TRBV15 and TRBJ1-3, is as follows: DAMVIQNPRYQVTQFGKPVTLSCSQTLNHNVMYWYQQKSSQAPKLLFHYYDKDFNNEADTPDNFQSRRPNTSFCFLDIRSPGLGDTAMYLCATSPNRGSGNTIYFGEGSWLTVV.

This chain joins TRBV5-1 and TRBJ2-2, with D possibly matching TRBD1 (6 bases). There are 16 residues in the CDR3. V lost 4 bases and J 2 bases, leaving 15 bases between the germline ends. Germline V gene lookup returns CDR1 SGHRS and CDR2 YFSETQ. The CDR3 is CASSRVGGPNTGELFF. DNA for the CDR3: TGCGCCAGCAGCAGGGTAGGGGGACCTAACACCGGGGAGCTGTTTTTT.

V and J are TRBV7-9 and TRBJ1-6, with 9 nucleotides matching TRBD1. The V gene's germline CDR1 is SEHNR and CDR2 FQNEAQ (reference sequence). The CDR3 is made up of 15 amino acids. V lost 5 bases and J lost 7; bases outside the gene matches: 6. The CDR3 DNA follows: TGTGCCAGCAGCCGGGGGACAGGGACAAATTCACCCCTCCACTTT. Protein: CASSRGTGTNSPLHF. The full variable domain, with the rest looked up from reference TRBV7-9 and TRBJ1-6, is DTGVSQNPRHKITKRGQNVTFRCDPISEHNRLYWYRQTLGQGPEFLTYFQNEAQLEKSRLLSDRFSAERPKGSFSTLEIQRTEQGDSAMYLCASSRGTGTNSPLHFGNGTRLTVT.